Below are 2 T cell receptor beta chains sequenced from a single sample in a study of Tregs in tolerant kidney transplant recipients. Assay: immunoSEQ multiplex PCR; the TCRdb copy retains only in-frame clones and omits some. This listing includes 48,000 or so clones. The input for sequencing was CD4+ T cells from blood, taken before the transplant. Source of these receptors: a human donor who received a combined kidney and bone marrow transplant.

Comments on this clone: The read is 3 residues too short to cover the CDR3 end, so that end is filled in from the germline J gene. The chain recombines TRBV11-3 with TRBJ2-5, with 10 positions matching TRBD1. This CDR3 spans 13 amino acids. V lost 5 bases to trimming and J lost 5 bases; unmatched junction nucleotides: 2. Germline values: CDR1 SGHNT, CDR2 YENEEA. The sequenced part of the CDR3 DNA is TGTGCCAGCAGCCCGGGACAGGGGGAGACC. The encoded protein is CASSPGQGET. The CDR3, in full, reads CASSPGQGETQYF.

Remarks on this clone: The observed sequence ends 3 residues before the CDR3 terminus, with the missing tail filled in from the germline J gene. The rearrangement uses TRBV6-1 and TRBJ2-5, with D possibly being TRBD1 (6 bases). Deletions cut 4 bases from V and 6 bases from J, with 12 bases between. Per the germline V gene, CDR1 is MNHNS and CDR2 is SASEGT. The CDR3 length is 13 residues. This CDR3 is CASSVVRGQTQYF. The sequenced part of the CDR3 DNA is TGTGCCAGCAGTGTTGTCAGGGGTCAGACC.